Each of the 29 T cell receptor beta chains below was sequenced from the same sample in a study of T cell repertoires in cytomegalovirus infection. TCRdb itself ran the reads through MiXCR, one entry per CDR3 protein. The sample holds some 390,000 distinct CDR3 sequences; around a sixth are singletons and the top ten take less than 9.5%. Sequencing was carried out using PBMCs. The receptors come from a human donor in good health (CMV status not recorded). Some clones in this sample may be carry-over from other donors' samples.

The chain is built from TRBV9 and TRBJ1-6, with a possible D match to TRBD1 (6 bases). The CDR3 is 15 residues long. Germline V lookup: CDR1 SGDLS, CDR2 YYNGEE. V lost 2 bases and J 7 bases, leaving 13 bases between the germline ends. The CDR3 nucleotides are TGTGCCAGCAGCGTTGGACAGCGAGGCAATTCACCCCTCCACTTT. It yields the protein CASSVGQRGNSPLHF.

The chain uses TRBV29-1 and TRBJ1-5; TRBD1 is a possible D gene (5 bases). The V and J ends lost 4 bases and 5 bases respectively, with 12 bases between them. CDR1 is SQVTM and CDR2 is ANQGSEA in the germline V gene. This CDR3 region has 13 residues. The CDR3 coding sequence is TGCAGCGTTGGGTGGGGGAGGGATCAGCCCCAGCATTTT. Residues: CSVGWGRDQPQHF.

V is TRBV29-1 and J is TRBJ1-1; maybe TRBD1 (5 bases). The CDR3 spans 14 residues. V was pared by 6 bases and J by 0 bases, with 14 bases between. The germline CDR1 and CDR2 sequences are SQVTM and ANQGSEA. The CDR3 DNA reads TGCAGCGTACTTAACAGGCGACTGAACACTGAAGCTTTCTTT. Protein product: CSVLNRRLNTEAFF.

In its sample, this clonotype was seen a few times. One base away lies a much larger clone, so this may be a sequencing read error. CDR3 coding DNA: TGTGCCAGCAGGACTAGCGGCCACAATGAGCAGTTCTTC. Encoded protein: CASRTSGHNEQFF. This chain connects TRBV6-5 to TRBJ2-1; TRBD2 aligns across 9 bases. Per the germline V gene, CDR1 is MNHEY and CDR2 is SVGAGI. Trimming cost V 6 bases and J 5 bases; bases outside gene matches: 2. This CDR3 spans 13 amino acids.

This clonotype occurred a few times. The chain is built from TRBV11-2 and TRBJ2-7; 7 bases agree with TRBD2. Germline trimming cut 0 bases from V and 3 bases from J; bases unmatched to any gene: 2. CDR1 is SGHAT, CDR2 FQNNGV, per germline. The CDR3 covers 14 residues. The DNA for the CDR3 is TGTGCCAGCAGCTTAGATCCGGGGGGCTACGAGCAGTACTTC. Translation gives CASSLDPGGYEQYF. Filled out from reference TRBV11-2 and TRBJ2-7, the complete variable domain reads EAGVAQSPRYKIIEKRQSVAFWCNPISGHATLYWYQQILGQGPKLLIQFQNNGVVDDSQLPKDRFSAERLKGVDSTLKIQPAKLEDSAVYLCASSLDPGGYEQYFGPGTRLTVT.

The chain links TRBV5-4 to TRBJ1-1; no clear D. Germline V CDR1 and CDR2: SGHNT, YYREEE (reference sequence). The V end was cut by 3 bases, the J end by 0 bases, with 6 bases between. The CDR3 is made up of 13 amino acids. This CDR3 reads CASSWRVNTEAFF. CDR3 bases: TGTGCCAGCAGCTGGAGGGTGAACACTGAAGCTTTCTTT.

This clonotype was picked up a small number of times. The V gene is TRBV28, the J gene TRBJ1-4; 8 bases map to TRBD1. Germline trimming cut 10 bases from V and 8 bases from J; bases unmatched to any gene: 9. Germline lookup yields CDR1 MDHEN and CDR2 SYDVKM. This CDR3 is built from 13 residues. The CDR3 protein is CAIPAGTGEKLFF. In nucleotides, the CDR3 is TGTGCCATTCCAGCGGGGACAGGCGAAAAACTGTTTTTT.

V usage is TRBV28 and J usage is TRBJ1-1, with D uncertain. Germline V gives CDR1 MDHEN, CDR2 SYDVKM. The V end was cut by 3 bases, the J end by 11 bases, with 10 bases between. The CDR3 covers 11 residues. The CDR3 sequence is CASSFPSVAFF. In nucleotides, the CDR3 is TGTGCCAGCAGTTTCCCCTCGGTGGCTTTCTTT.

This clonotype was counted many times. V gene TRBV5-1 combines with J gene TRBJ1-1; 7 bases line up with TRBD1. Losses at the gene ends were 4 bases for V and 4 bases for J; bases not matched to a gene: 10. Germline CDR1 reads SGHRS; CDR2 reads YFSETQ. This CDR3 comprises 15 residues. The chain's CDR3 is CASSLGAGDSTEAFF. In DNA, the CDR3 is TGCGCCAGCAGCCTGGGCGCAGGGGACAGCACTGAAGCTTTCTTT.

This clonotype was observed at least ten times. CDR3 DNA: TGTGCCAGCAGTCCCCCGGGACTAGCGGGAGGCAATGAGCAGTTCTTC. Its translation: CASSPPGLAGGNEQFF. V is TRBV12-3 or TRBV12-4 and J is TRBJ2-1; 15 nucleotides line up with TRBD2. V dropped 5 bases and J dropped 6; count of bases not matched to a gene: 5. The CDR3 length is 16 residues.

The V gene is TRBV10-3, the J gene TRBJ1-1; D unresolved. CDR3 length: 13 amino acids. Trimming cost V 3 bases and J 2 bases, with 7 bases left between them. Germline CDR1 is ENHRY and CDR2 is SYGVKD. The CDR3 loop is CAISDGFNTEAFF. Here the CDR3 DNA reads TGTGCCATCAGTGATGGGTTTAACACTGAAGCTTTCTTT.

This clonotype was observed at least ten times. The CDR3 reads CASSTLPGTAGNTIYF. CDR3 DNA: TGTGCCAGCAGCACACTACCCGGGACAGCTGGAAACACCATATATTTT. V gene TRBV6-1 combines with J gene TRBJ1-3; 7 bases fit TRBD1. V lost 6 bases, J lost 2 bases, and 10 bases stayed unmatched. CDR1 is MNHNS and CDR2 is SASEGT in the germline V gene. This CDR3 has 16 residues.

This clonotype was detected ten times or more. CDR3 nucleotide sequence: TGTGCCACGCGGCTACAGGAAGCCGAAAAACTGTTTTTT. This codes for CATRLQEAEKLFF. This chain uses TRBV12-3 or TRBV12-4 with TRBJ1-4, with D tentatively TRBD1 (5 bases). Trimming stripped 10 bases from V and 8 bases from J, with 17 bases between. This CDR3 region has 13 residues.

In its sample, this clonotype was seen a few times. The V gene is TRBV6-2 or TRBV6-3, the J gene TRBJ1-1; D unresolved. With 5 bases removed from V and 8 bases from J, the gap between germline ends came to 18 bases. The length of the CDR3 is 14 residues. Per the germline V gene, CDR1 is MNHEY and CDR2 is SVGEGT. The CDR3, as DNA: TGTGCCAGCAGTGGCGATAACACAGACCGAGAAGCTTTCTTT. Amino acids: CASSGDNTDREAFF.

This clonotype was counted a few times. V gene TRBV5-4 combines with J gene TRBJ2-7, with unresolved D. This CDR3 contains 17 residues. With 4 bases removed from V and 4 bases from J, the gap between germline ends came to 24 bases. Germline V CDR1 and CDR2: SGHNT, YYREEE (reference sequence). The CDR3 coding sequence is TGTGCCAGCAGCCCCTCTGGCGGTACTCGGAGTGGGTACGAGCAGTACTTC. Amino acid sequence: CASSPSGGTRSGYEQYF.

This clonotype showed up many times. J is TRBJ1-1 and V is TRBV5-1; no reliable D call. The V and J ends lost 4 bases and 0 bases respectively, with 19 bases between them. The CDR3 runs to 17 residues. Looked up from germline, CDR1 is SGHRS and CDR2 is YFSETQ. CDR3 loop: CASSLVAVARLNTEAFF. The DNA for the CDR3 is TGCGCCAGCAGCCTCGTGGCGGTGGCGCGATTGAACACTGAAGCTTTCTTT.

As to this clonotype: The junction differs from germline at one of its ends, possibly a read error. The chain combines TRBV20-1 with TRBJ2-1; D perhaps matches TRBD2 (5 bases). The CDR3 consists of 11 residues. Germline values: CDR1 DFQATT, CDR2 SNEGSKA (reference sequence). CDR3 DNA: TGCAGTGCTAGCCCGGACTCGGGTCAGGTCTTC. It specifies CSASPDSGQVF.

This clonotype was found a few times. The CDR3: CSARGEAALSTDTQYF. The CDR3 bases are TGCAGTGCTAGGGGGGAAGCGGCTCTTAGCACAGATACGCAGTATTTT. This rearrangement joins TRBV20-1 to TRBJ2-3, with D tentatively TRBD1 or TRBD2 (5 bases each). This CDR3 has 16 amino acids. The germline V gene has CDR1 DFQATT and CDR2 SNEGSKA (reference sequence). Deletions cut 3 bases from V and 0 bases from J, with 16 bases between.

This clonotype was picked up many times. V and J are TRBV12-5 and TRBJ2-1, with TRBD2 identical over 7 bases. The trim removed 0 bases at V and 7 bases at J, leaving 9 bases unmatched. The CDR3 is made up of 16 amino acids. Germline V gene data show CDR1 as LGHNT and CDR2 as FRNRAP. The CDR3 protein is CASGLVPASGPNEQFF. The CDR3 DNA is TGTGCTAGTGGTTTGGTACCCGCTAGCGGACCTAATGAGCAGTTCTTC. The variable domain in full, with the rest retrieved from reference TRBV12-5 and TRBJ2-1, is DARVTQTPRHKVTEMGQEVTMRCQPILGHNTVFWYRQTMMQGLELLAYFRNRAPLDDSGMPKDRFSAEMPDATLATLKIQPSEPRDSAVYFCASGLVPASGPNEQFFGPGTRLTVL.

The chain is built from TRBV2 and TRBJ1-6; D ambiguous. Germline CDR1 is SNHLY and CDR2 is FYNNEI. The V gene lost 9 bases and the J gene lost 3 bases, with 12 bases spanning the gap. CDR3 length equals 14 residues. The CDR3 is CASTPGSYNSPLHF. For the CDR3, the DNA is TGTGCCAGTACCCCGGGCAGCTATAATTCACCCCTCCACTTT.

This clonotype was counted only a few times. The chain has TRBV18 and TRBJ2-7; 8 positions agree with TRBD1. V gave up 3 bases and J gave up 4 bases; unmatched junction bases: 5. This CDR3 contains 14 residues. Germline lookup yields CDR1 KGHSH and CDR2 LQKENI. The CDR3 loop reads CASSPGQVGYEQYF. In nucleotides, the CDR3 is TGTGCCAGCTCACCGGGACAGGTTGGTTACGAGCAGTACTTC.

This sequence joins TRBV5-4 and TRBJ2-7; 7 nucleotides line up with TRBD1. From germline, CDR1 is SGHNT and CDR2 YYREEE (reference sequence). The length of the CDR3 is 13 residues. Trimming at V came to 4 bases and at J to 1 base, leaving 2 bases not matched to a gene. The CDR3 here is CASSVGQSYEQYF. For the CDR3, the DNA is TGTGCCAGCAGCGTGGGACAGTCCTACGAGCAGTACTTC.

This clonotype was recorded many times. This sequence joins TRBV6-5 and TRBJ2-7, with D maybe TRBD2 (6 bases). V shed 0 bases and J shed 2 bases, with 14 bases lying between them. CDR3 length: 16 amino acids. Germline-derived CDR1 and CDR2 are MNHEY and SVGAGI. CDR3: CASSYSSGSVPYEQYF. CDR3 DNA sequence: TGTGCCAGCAGTTACTCTTCCGGGAGCGTTCCCTACGAGCAGTACTTC.

This clonotype has just a few counts. The chain is built from TRBV4-1 and TRBJ2-1, with D perhaps being TRBD1 or TRBD2 (5 bases each). This CDR3 is 16 amino acids long. V shed 3 bases and J shed 8 bases, with 20 bases lying between them. Germline CDR1 and CDR2: MGHRA and YSYEKL. The CDR3 DNA reads as TGCGCCAGCAGCCATGGACCCGGGCTGAGGGGCGATGAGCAGTTCTTC. Translated, it gives CASSHGPGLRGDEQFF.

This clonotype was counted between two and nine times. The rearrangement links TRBV20-1 to TRBJ2-3, with D hard to call. The CDR3 is 13 amino acids. V shed 5 bases and J shed 2 bases, with 11 bases lying between them. Germline-derived CDR1 and CDR2 are DFQATT and SNEGSKA (reference sequence). The chain's CDR3 is CSAALGNTDTQYF. The DNA of the CDR3 is TGCAGTGCTGCTTTGGGGAACACAGATACGCAGTATTTT.

This clonotype occurred many times. The chain joins TRBV7-8 to TRBJ1-4, with D uncertain. The CDR3 loop spans 13 amino acids. The V end was cut by 2 bases, the J end by 7 bases, with 8 bases between. Per germline, CDR1 SGHVS and CDR2 FQNEAQ. In nucleotides, the CDR3 is TGTGCCAGCAGCTTAACAGAACGTGAAAAACTGTTTTTT. Encoded protein: CASSLTEREKLFF.

The chain joins TRBV12-3 or TRBV12-4 to TRBJ2-7; a weak D match, TRBD1 (6 bases). The CDR3 consists of 13 residues. V was pared by 3 bases and J by 5 bases, with 11 bases between. CDR3 bases: TGTGCCAGCAGTTTGAACAGGGCGGACGAGCAGTACTTC. Translating gives CASSLNRADEQYF.

V gene TRBV5-1 combines with J gene TRBJ1-5, with D possibly TRBD1 on 6 matching bases. Germline loops: CDR1 SGHRS, CDR2 YFSETQ. CDR3 length equals 21 residues. Trimming took 0 bases from V and 3 from J, leaving 28 bases between them. Here the CDR3 reads CASSLGGWTEELGGNNQPQHF. In DNA form, the CDR3 reads TGCGCCAGCAGCTTGGGAGGATGGACGGAAGAGTTAGGGGGGAACAATCAGCCCCAGCATTTT.

This clonotype has a count of ten or more. The chain recombines TRBV7-3 with TRBJ2-2; possibly TRBD1 or TRBD2 for D (5 bases each). There are 15 residues in the CDR3. Germline CDR1 and CDR2: SGHTA and FQGTGA. Trimming took 2 bases from V and 2 from J, leaving 9 bases between them. The CDR3 DNA follows: TGTGCCAGCAGCTTAGAGCGGACAAACACCGGGGAGCTGTTTTTT. Amino acid sequence: CASSLERTNTGELFF.